These 8 T cell receptor beta chains were all obtained from the same sample, sequenced in a study of T cell responses to AZD1222 COVID-19 vaccine. The assay was immunoSEQ multiplex PCR, and TCRdb's table has in-frame clones only and misses some. The sample holds around 88,000 clones, about 90% seen once. This specimen was peripheral blood, taken on day 0 of MenACWY control vaccination. These TCRs come from an adult in good health.

The chain combines TRBV20-1 with TRBJ2-5; D gene ambiguous. The CDR3 totals 11 residues. Per germline, CDR1 DFQATT and CDR2 SNEGSKA (reference sequence). Trimming removed 6 bases from V and 7 bases from J, with 12 bases in between. The CDR3 coding sequence is TGCAGTGCAATATATCCCGGGACCCAGTACTTC. It codes for CSAIYPGTQYF.

This chain joins TRBV18 and TRBJ1-1; 12 bases match TRBD1. Germline V gene lookup returns CDR1 KGHSH and CDR2 LQKENI. Trimming took 7 bases from V and 4 from J; bases not matched to a gene: 4. CDR3 length: 14 amino acids. This CDR3 reads CASLGQGAFTEAFF. The CDR3 region has the DNA TGTGCCAGCTTGGGACAGGGGGCGTTCACTGAAGCTTTCTTT.

The rearrangement links TRBV16 to TRBJ2-3; 9 bases agree with TRBD1. This CDR3 region has 16 residues. V was pared by 2 bases and J by 3 bases, with 6 bases of the junction left unmatched. Germline V lookup: CDR1 KGHSY, CDR2 FQNENV. This chain's CDR3 is CASSQTTGGNTDTQYF. CDR3 DNA: TGTGCCAGCAGCCAAACTACAGGGGGCAATACAGATACGCAGTATTTT.

The chain uses TRBV4-3 and TRBJ2-3; 11 bases match TRBD1. The CDR3 is made up of 15 amino acids. The trim removed 4 bases at V and 6 bases at J, leaving 6 bases unmatched. Per the germline V gene, CDR1 is LGHNA and CDR2 is YSLEER. CDR3 in DNA: TGCGCCAGCAGCCGCCGGACAGGGGGCTCTGATACGCAGTATTTT. Encoded protein: CASSRRTGGSDTQYF.

The chain couples TRBV6-5 to TRBJ2-7, with a tentative D call TRBD2 (6 bases). Germline CDR1 is MNHEY and CDR2 is SVGAGI. V was clipped by 0 bases and J by 5 bases, with 14 bases between them. The length of the CDR3 is 15 residues. In DNA form, the CDR3 reads TGTGCCAGCAGTTACTCTGGGGGGAGCCCTCACGAGCAGTACTTC. This codes for CASSYSGGSPHEQYF.

In this sample, this clone turned up once. This chain uses TRBV7-2 with TRBJ1-1, with D perhaps matching TRBD1 (6 bases). The CDR3 is made up of 15 amino acids. Germline V gives CDR1 SGHTA, CDR2 FQGNSA. Between the trimmed V and J ends, which lost 1 base and 0 bases, there was a span of 9 bases. CDR3 amino acids: CASSLGGRVNTEAFF. Written as DNA, the CDR3 is TGTGCCAGCAGCTTAGGGGGGCGCGTGAACACTGAAGCTTTCTTT.

This clone was seen only a few times. The chain employs TRBV4-3 and TRBJ2-2; D gene unclear. Germline CDR1 and CDR2: LGHNA and YSLEER. V lost 2 bases to trimming and J lost 5 bases, with 9 bases between them. This CDR3 comprises 14 residues. CDR3 in DNA: TGCGCCAGCAGCCAAATCGTTTGGACCGGGGAGCTGTTTTTT. This sequence encodes CASSQIVWTGELFF.

The chain couples TRBV9 to TRBJ2-3; TRBD2 aligns across 10 bases. J was trimmed by 2 bases and V by 0 bases; bases with no gene match: 3. The germline gives CDR1 SGDLS, CDR2 YYNGEE. The CDR3 sequence is 16 residues long. CDR3 nucleotide sequence: TGTGCCAGCAGCGTAGGCCTAGCGGGGGTCACAGATACGCAGTATTTT. Translation: CASSVGLAGVTDTQYF.